This entry describes one T cell receptor (beta chain). The sample holds other DNA sequences that translate to the same CDR3. Trimming at V came to 5 bases and at J to 6 bases, leaving 7 bases not matched to a gene. The CDR3 has 13 residues. Germline CDR1 SGHDT, CDR2 YYEEEE. These data are taken from a study of cytomegalovirus exposure and HLA in healthy donors. The PCR contained 60 Vbeta and 13 Jbeta primers. Measured with immunoSEQ multiplex PCR; TCRdb has only the in-frame clones, and not every one. The table includes more than 90,000 clones, over 60% detected once. What was sequenced was PBMCs. V and J are TRBV5-6 and TRBJ1-2; 7 nucleotides line up with TRBD1. This clonotype originated in a man aged 25-40 years in good health and CMV-seropositive. This chain's CDR3 is CASSLVGGHGYTF. The CDR3 region has the DNA TGTGCCAGCAGTTTAGTAGGGGGCCATGGCTACACCTTC.